This passage covers 26 T cell receptor beta chains from one sample sequenced in a study of neurological immune-mediated disorders. In TCRdb, the 5' RACE reads were re-called with MiXCR into one record per CDR3 protein. The sample has tens of thousands of distinct CDR3 sequences; around 5.3% are singletons. The sample taken for sequencing was CD4+ T cells from blood. Source of these receptors: a woman aged 18-29 years with multiple sclerosis.

This clonotype was counted ten times or more. The chain links TRBV3-1 to TRBJ2-7; 9 bases map to TRBD2. V lost 4 bases to trimming and J lost 6 bases; unmatched junction nucleotides: 13. The CDR3 consists of 16 residues. The germline CDR1 and CDR2 sequences are LGHDT and YNNKEL (reference sequence). The CDR3 protein is CASSLSLGSGSGEQYV. The CDR3 DNA follows: TGTGCCAGCAGCCTCTCTCTGGGTAGCGGGAGTGGCGAGCAGTACGTC.

This clonotype was detected ten times or more. V gene TRBV7-2 combines with J gene TRBJ2-3, with D possibly being TRBD2 (6 bases). V shed 8 bases and J shed 3 bases, with 15 bases lying between them. The germline gives CDR1 SGHTA, CDR2 FQGNSA. The CDR3 loop spans 14 amino acids. CDR3: CASLRAGRTDTQYF. The CDR3, as DNA: TGTGCCAGCCTGCGGGCAGGGAGGACAGATACGCAGTATTTT.

This clonotype was observed at least ten times. This chain joins TRBV9 and TRBJ2-2; D may be TRBD2 (5 bases). Trimming left V 3 bases short and J 6 bases short, with 18 bases between. The CDR3 has 16 amino acids. Germline loops: CDR1 SGDLS, CDR2 YYNGEE. CDR3 sequence: CASSASDRHGAGELFF. Written as DNA, the CDR3 is TGTGCCAGCAGCGCAAGCGACCGCCACGGGGCCGGGGAGCTGTTTTTT.

Ten or more counts support this clonotype. The chain couples TRBV12-3 or TRBV12-4 to TRBJ1-3, with a tentative D call TRBD1 (5 bases). Trimming cost V 4 bases and J 2 bases, with 15 bases left between them. CDR3 length equals 16 residues. In DNA form, the CDR3 reads TGTGCCAGCAGTTCAAATCAGGGTATTGCTGGAAACACCATATATTTT. Its protein is CASSSNQGIAGNTIYF.

This clonotype has at least ten counts. This chain links TRBV28 with TRBJ2-5; 7 nucleotides align to TRBD1. V lost 6 bases and J lost 4; bases outside the gene matches: 11. The CDR3 loop spans 15 amino acids. The germline gives CDR1 MDHEN, CDR2 SYDVKM. The CDR3 sequence: CASSTLGAGGETQYF. The CDR3, as DNA: TGTGCCAGCAGCACCCTAGGGGCAGGGGGAGAGACCCAGTACTTC.

This clonotype was counted ten times or more. This rearrangement joins TRBV20-1 to TRBJ1-1; D gene unclear. V gave up 3 bases and J gave up 5 bases, with 7 bases separating them. This CDR3 spans 11 amino acids. Germline CDR1 reads DFQATT; CDR2 reads SNEGSKA (reference sequence). The CDR3 DNA reads as TGCAGTGCTAGTAGGCTTACTGAAGCTTTCTTT. As protein: CSASRLTEAFF.

This clonotype was found many times. This sequence joins TRBV29-1 and TRBJ2-5, with 10 positions matching TRBD2. The ends lost 6 bases at V and 4 bases at J; junction bases unmatched: 5. The CDR3 covers 13 residues. CDR1 is SQVTM, CDR2 ANQGSEA, per germline. CDR3: CSVPGLARETQYF. The CDR3 DNA follows: TGCAGCGTCCCGGGACTAGCGAGAGAGACCCAGTACTTC.

This clonotype was observed many times. The rearrangement links TRBV24-1 to TRBJ2-7; D gene uncertain. The CDR3 is made up of 13 amino acids. The V end was cut by 5 bases, the J end by 4 bases, with 11 bases between. The germline V gene encodes CDR1 KGHDR and CDR2 SFDVKD. The CDR3 sequence is CATSGSPGYEQYF. Here the CDR3 DNA reads TGTGCCACCAGTGGATCCCCAGGTTACGAGCAGTACTTC.

This clonotype was recorded a few times. The chain recombines TRBV18 with TRBJ2-2; TRBD1 might be the D (5 bases). V was clipped by 0 bases and J by 4 bases, with 15 bases between them. The CDR3 runs 17 residues. CDR1 and CDR2 (germline): KGHSH, LQKENI. CDR3 loop: CASSPPVDRKPTGELFF. DNA of the CDR3: TGTGCCAGCTCACCACCGGTTGACAGAAAACCCACCGGGGAGCTGTTTTTT.

This clonotype was recorded at least ten times. Here the CDR3 reads CASSYRSRGPADYGYTF. The CDR3 DNA is TGTGCCAGCAGTTATCGGTCTCGGGGTCCCGCCGACTATGGCTACACCTTC. The chain recombines TRBV6-2 or TRBV6-3 with TRBJ1-2; D remains unclear. Trimming took off 3 bases at V and 3 bases at J, with 20 bases between the two ends. The germline gives CDR1 MNHEY, CDR2 SVGEGT. This CDR3 is built from 17 residues.

This clonotype has ten or more counts. The chain joins TRBV20-1 to TRBJ2-4; 9 bases map to TRBD1. This CDR3 has 15 amino acids. Unmatched junction bases numbered 5, after V lost 4 bases and J lost 1 base. Germline CDR1 reads DFQATT; CDR2 reads SNEGSKA (reference sequence). The CDR3 loop is CSAKQGAGAKNIQYF. The CDR3 DNA reads TGCAGTGCTAAACAGGGGGCCGGGGCCAAAAACATTCAGTACTTC.

Ten or more counts support this clonotype. The chain is built from TRBV10-1 and TRBJ1-6; D uncertain. The germline gives CDR1 WNHNN, CDR2 SYGVQD (reference sequence). The CDR3 extends over 13 amino acids. Trimming took off 6 bases at V and 8 bases at J, with 11 bases between the two ends. The CDR3: CASRQYVDSPLHF. CDR3 coding DNA: TGCGCCAGCAGACAGTACGTGGATTCACCCCTCCACTTT.

This clonotype was detected ten times or more. V is TRBV7-2 and J is TRBJ2-1, with 7 nucleotides matching TRBD2. The CDR3 contains 16 residues. From germline, CDR1 is SGHTA and CDR2 FQGNSA. J lost 12 bases, V lost 5 bases, and 19 bases had no gene match. DNA for the CDR3: TGTGCCAGCAGCGAAAGTAGCGGGTACGTCTTTTCAGGGCAGTTCTTC. It encodes CASSESSGYVFSGQFF.

This clonotype was counted many times. This chain uses TRBV5-1 with TRBJ2-3; 9 nucleotides align to TRBD2. The CDR3 sequence is 17 residues long. The ends lost 0 bases at V and 5 bases at J; junction bases unmatched: 10. Per the germline V gene, CDR1 is SGHRS and CDR2 is YFSETQ. The CDR3 here is CASSLDGRGGRIDTQYF. CDR3 nucleotide sequence: TGCGCCAGCAGCTTGGACGGGCGGGGGGGAAGGATAGATACGCAGTATTTT.

This clonotype was seen repeatedly, ten times or more. The V call is TRBV2, the J call TRBJ1-6; a possible D gene is TRBD1 (5 bases). Germline CDR1 SNHLY, CDR2 FYNNEI. The CDR3 contains 14 residues. V was clipped by 3 bases and J by 9 bases, with 12 bases between them. The CDR3: CASSDQGSSSPLHF. The CDR3 DNA reads TGTGCCAGCAGTGATCAGGGTTCCAGTTCACCCCTCCACTTT.

This clonotype has a count of ten or more. The gene calls are TRBV2 and TRBJ1-5; 9 positions match TRBD1. Looked up from germline, CDR1 is SNHLY and CDR2 is FYNNEI. This CDR3 contains 14 residues. Germline trimming cut 5 bases from V and 6 bases from J; bases unmatched to any gene: 5. In DNA, the CDR3 is TGTGCCAGCAGTTTACAGGGGGCACGTCAGCCCCAGCATTTT. Protein: CASSLQGARQPQHF.

This clonotype was detected many times. The rearrangement uses TRBV4-1 and TRBJ1-6; a weak D match, TRBD1 (5 bases). CDR1 MGHRA and CDR2 YSYEKL come from the germline V gene. Trimming removed 5 bases from V and 7 bases from J, with 18 bases in between. The CDR3 spans 16 residues. The CDR3 protein is CASSFLGGTGNSPLHF. In DNA, the CDR3 is TGCGCCAGCAGCTTCCTGGGGGGGACGGGGAATTCACCCCTCCACTTT.

At least ten counts were recorded for this clonotype. The CDR3 region has the DNA TGCGCCAGCAGCTTGGTGGGGACAGGCGCGAACACCGGGGAGCTGTTTTTT. As protein: CASSLVGTGANTGELFF. The chain joins TRBV5-1 to TRBJ2-2, with TRBD1 matching 8 bases. V trimming: 0 bases; J trimming: 0 bases; junction bases outside the gene matches: 4. CDR3 size: 17 residues. CDR1 is SGHRS, CDR2 YFSETQ, per germline.

This clonotype appeared many times. This chain uses TRBV5-1 with TRBJ1-3; D unclear. Germline V gene sequence: CDR1 SGHRS, CDR2 YFSETQ. Trimming shortened V by 1 base and J by 4 bases, and 9 bases separated the two germline ends. The CDR3 spans 14 residues. CDR3 loop: CASSLTTGGNTIYF. In nucleotides, the CDR3 is TGCGCCAGCAGCTTGACTACGGGGGGAAACACCATATATTTT.

This clonotype came up many times. The chain couples TRBV5-1 to TRBJ2-3, with 7 bases identical to TRBD2. This CDR3 has 14 amino acids. Germline V gene lookup returns CDR1 SGHRS and CDR2 YFSETQ. V shed 5 bases, J shed 1 base, and the junction held 4 bases outside the gene matches. The CDR3 region is CASSPAGGTDTQYF. The CDR3 nucleotides read TGCGCCAGCAGTCCGGCGGGAGGCACAGATACGCAGTATTTT.

Many counts were recorded for this clonotype. The chain is built from TRBV24-1 and TRBJ1-1; TRBD1 is a possible D gene (6 bases). This CDR3 contains 13 residues. Germline CDR1 KGHDR, CDR2 SFDVKD. V lost 12 bases to trimming and J lost 1 base, with 14 bases between them. CDR3 protein: CAVSGHSNTEAFF. The CDR3 DNA reads TGTGCCGTATCGGGACACTCGAACACTGAAGCTTTCTTT.

This clonotype was detected a few times. This chain uses TRBV30 with TRBJ2-2; tentatively, D is TRBD2 (6 bases). The CDR3 runs to 16 residues. Trimming left V 5 bases short and J 1 base short, with 17 bases between. In germline, CDR1 is GTSNPN, CDR2 SVGIG (reference sequence). Here the CDR3 reads CAWVRVGGLNTGELFF. The CDR3 DNA sequence: TGTGCCTGGGTTCGTGTAGGAGGGTTGAACACCGGGGAGCTGTTTTTT.

This clonotype was recorded at least ten times. The V call is TRBV9, the J call TRBJ1-2; 9 positions match TRBD1. The trim removed 2 bases at V and 2 bases at J, leaving 13 bases unmatched. CDR1 SGDLS and CDR2 YYNGEE come from the germline V gene. This CDR3 has 18 residues. The CDR3 here is CASSVRPLKGQGNYGYTF. The CDR3 region has the DNA TGTGCCAGCAGCGTCAGACCTCTAAAGGGACAGGGCAACTATGGCTACACCTTC.

There are many counts of this clonotype. V is TRBV6-1 and J is TRBJ1-2; 8 bases are a match to TRBD1. Trimming cost V 6 bases and J 4 bases; bases outside gene matches: 10. The CDR3 runs 15 residues. CDR1 is MNHNS, CDR2 SASEGT, per germline. Here the CDR3 reads CASSPSGQGAYGYTF. In DNA form, the CDR3 reads TGTGCCAGCAGCCCATCAGGACAGGGAGCCTATGGCTACACCTTC.

This clonotype was seen ten or more times. V usage is TRBV12-3 or TRBV12-4 and J usage is TRBJ2-3; either TRBD1 or TRBD2 may supply D (5 bases each). The CDR3 covers 17 residues. Trimming removed 10 bases from V and 0 bases from J, with 23 bases in between. The CDR3 DNA is TGTGCCACCGCTTCGGGTGCCGGGACGATCAGCACAGATACGCAGTATTTT. The encoded protein is CATASGAGTISTDTQYF.

This clonotype was counted a few times. The chain has TRBV20-1 and TRBJ1-5; D is ambiguous. Germline loops: CDR1 DFQATT, CDR2 SNEGSKA (reference sequence). The CDR3 has 13 amino acids. V lost 3 bases and J lost 2, with 8 bases in between. CDR3 DNA: TGCAGTGCTAGGGTAGAAGGCAATCAGCCCCAGCATTTT. It translates to CSARVEGNQPQHF.